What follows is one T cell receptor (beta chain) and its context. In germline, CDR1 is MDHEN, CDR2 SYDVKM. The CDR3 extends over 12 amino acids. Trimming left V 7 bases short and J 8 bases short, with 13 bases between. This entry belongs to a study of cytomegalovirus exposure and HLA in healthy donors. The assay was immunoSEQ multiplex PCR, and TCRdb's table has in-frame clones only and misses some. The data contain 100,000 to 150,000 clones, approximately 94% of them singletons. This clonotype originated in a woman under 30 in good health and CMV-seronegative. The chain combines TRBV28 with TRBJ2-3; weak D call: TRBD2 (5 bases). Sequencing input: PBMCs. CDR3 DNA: TGTGCCAGCAACCTCCGGGGTACTACGCAGTATTTT. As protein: CASNLRGTTQYF.